These 27 T cell receptor beta chains were all obtained from the same sample, sequenced in a study of T-cell reconstitution after alpha-beta-depleted transplantation in children. Preparing the TCRbeta library involved the use of unique molecular identifiers. TCRdb ran MiXCR on the PCR reads and lists one entry per CDR3 protein. The top ten hold roughly 6% of the sample, which has under 250,000 distinct CDR3 sequences, approximately 6.9% seen once. This material consisted of PBMCs, taken before TCRalphabeta/CD19-depleted stem cell transplant. Receptors were obtained from a boy between 2 and 15 years old with acute lymphoblastic leukemia, due to receive a stem cell transplant.

This clonotype was detected ten times or more. V gene TRBV28 combines with J gene TRBJ2-1; 7 nucleotides line up with TRBD2. This CDR3 contains 16 residues. The junction had 12 bases not matched to a gene; V was cut back by 5 bases and J by 5 bases. Germline CDR1 is MDHEN and CDR2 is SYDVKM. The CDR3: CASSPPVGGPDNEQFF. The CDR3 DNA follows: TGTGCCAGCAGTCCTCCTGTGGGAGGGCCCGACAATGAGCAGTTCTTC.

This clonotype was counted ten times or more. The rearrangement uses TRBV5-1 and TRBJ1-1, with a possible D match to TRBD1 (6 bases). The CDR3 totals 11 residues. Germline assignment: CDR1 SGHRS and CDR2 YFSETQ. V was pared by 2 bases and J by 7 bases, with 6 bases between. The CDR3 reads CASSLQGEAFF. CDR3 in DNA: TGCGCCAGCAGCTTACAGGGTGAAGCTTTCTTT.

The chain joins TRBV12-3 or TRBV12-4 to TRBJ2-3, with D maybe TRBD1 (5 bases). Trimming took off 5 bases at V and 4 bases at J, with 13 bases between the two ends. The CDR3 loop spans 14 amino acids. The CDR3 DNA sequence: TGTGCCAGCAGTCATAACCAACAGGCAGATACGCAGTATTTT. As protein: CASSHNQQADTQYF.

Many counts were recorded for this clonotype. The chain links TRBV5-5 to TRBJ2-7, with 8 positions matching TRBD2. The J segment lost 4 bases and the V segment lost 4 bases, leaving 10 bases of the junction unmatched. The germline V gene encodes CDR1 SGHKS and CDR2 YYEKEE (reference sequence). This CDR3 comprises 15 residues. The CDR3 loop is CASSPLTGLVYEQYF. CDR3 in DNA: TGTGCCAGCAGCCCATTAACGGGACTAGTATACGAGCAGTACTTC.

This clonotype was counted many times. The CDR3 nucleotides are TGTGCCAGCAGTGAAGCACCCAGGACAGGGAAGGCGAGCTACACCTTC. Translated: CASSEAPRTGKASYTF. The chain couples TRBV6-1 to TRBJ1-2; 8 nucleotides line up with TRBD1. Unmatched junction bases numbered 12, after V lost 0 bases and J lost 9 bases. The length of the CDR3 is 16 residues. Per the germline V gene, CDR1 is MNHNS and CDR2 is SASEGT.

This clonotype has a handful of counts. V gene TRBV20-1 combines with J gene TRBJ1-5; 7 bases agree with TRBD1. V shed 3 bases and J 4 bases; nucleotides not matched to a gene: 12. Germline-derived CDR1 and CDR2 are DFQATT and SNEGSKA (reference sequence). CDR3 size: 16 residues. This CDR3 is CSASTAKGTANQPQHF. In DNA form, the CDR3 reads TGCAGTGCTAGCACAGCGAAGGGGACAGCGAATCAGCCCCAGCATTTT.

At least ten counts were recorded for this clonotype. The chain recombines TRBV4-3 with TRBJ2-2; 7 positions agree with TRBD1. The CDR3 length is 17 residues. Per germline, CDR1 LGHNA and CDR2 YSLEER. With 3 bases clipped from V and 0 bases from J, the junction kept 7 bases outside the gene matches. CDR3 DNA: TGCGCCAGCAGCCAGGACCCCGGGACAGCGAACACCGGGGAGCTGTTTTTT. This encodes CASSQDPGTANTGELFF.

This chain links TRBV20-1 with TRBJ2-5; no clear D gene. With 3 bases removed from V and 4 bases from J, the gap between germline ends came to 12 bases. This CDR3 has 13 residues. Germline V gene lookup returns CDR1 DFQATT and CDR2 SNEGSKA (reference sequence). For the CDR3, the DNA is TGCAGTGCTAGTCTACGGTTCGGAGAGACCCAGTACTTC. Translation gives CSASLRFGETQYF.

This clonotype has at least ten counts. The gene calls are TRBV4-3 and TRBJ2-7, with D uncertain. V was clipped by 2 bases and J by 3 bases, with 8 bases between them. This CDR3 contains 13 residues. Germline V gene sequence: CDR1 LGHNA, CDR2 YSLEER. The CDR3 sequence: CASSQLLNYEQYF. The CDR3 DNA reads TGCGCCAGCAGCCAACTCCTGAACTACGAGCAGTACTTC.

This clonotype was recorded many times. The chain uses TRBV25-1 and TRBJ2-3, with 12 bases lining up with TRBD2. Germline trimming cut 4 bases from V and 2 bases from J; bases unmatched to any gene: 4. The CDR3 covers 16 residues. Germline V gene lookup returns CDR1 MGHDK and CDR2 SYGVNS. The chain's CDR3 is CASSVLAGGTTDTQYF. CDR3 nucleotides: TGTGCCAGCAGTGTTCTAGCGGGAGGGACCACAGATACGCAGTATTTT.

This clonotype was found a few times. The chain uses TRBV7-9 and TRBJ2-1, with D possibly TRBD2 on 6 matching bases. From germline, CDR1 is SEHNR and CDR2 FQNEAQ (reference sequence). The germline V and J ends were trimmed by 5 bases and 5 bases, with 16 bases remaining between them. The CDR3 has 15 residues. CDR3 nucleotides: TGTGCCAGCAGCCCCCGCGGGGCCACACACAATGAGCAGTTCTTC. Translation gives CASSPRGATHNEQFF.

This clonotype was recorded at least ten times. The chain combines TRBV20-1 with TRBJ2-1; tentative D call: TRBD1 (6 bases). This CDR3 has 12 amino acids. V was clipped by 6 bases and J by 6 bases, with 12 bases between them. Germline V gene data show CDR1 as DFQATT and CDR2 as SNEGSKA (reference sequence). The chain's CDR3 is CSARGSFNEQFF. CDR3 coding DNA: TGCAGTGCCAGGGGCAGTTTCAATGAGCAGTTCTTC.

V gene TRBV20-1 combines with J gene TRBJ2-7; 8 bases are shared with TRBD1. CDR3 length: 13 amino acids. V trimming: 5 bases; J trimming: 2 bases; junction bases outside the gene matches: 5. Germline V gene data show CDR1 as DFQATT and CDR2 as SNEGSKA (reference sequence). CDR3 in amino acids: CSAHGQGTYEQYF. In nucleotides, the CDR3 is TGCAGTGCTCACGGACAGGGAACCTACGAGCAGTACTTC.

In this sample, this clonotype turned up many times. The gene calls are TRBV9 and TRBJ2-6; D gene uncertain. There are 14 residues in the CDR3. Looked up from germline, CDR1 is SGDLS and CDR2 is YYNGEE. V was shortened by 1 base and J by 0 bases, with 2 bases between the two germline ends. As DNA, the CDR3 is TGTGCCAGCAGCGTACCCTCTGGGGCCAACGTCCTGACTTTC. It is translated as CASSVPSGANVLTF.

This clonotype was seen many times. V and J are TRBV20-1 and TRBJ2-3; D uncertain. Trimming left V 0 bases short and J 0 bases short, with 10 bases between. Germline CDR1 and CDR2: DFQATT and SNEGSKA (reference sequence). This CDR3 spans 15 amino acids. CDR3 in DNA: TGCAGTGCTAGAGAACTGGGTTCTAGCACAGATACGCAGTATTTT. Translated: CSARELGSSTDTQYF.

The chain combines TRBV12-3 or TRBV12-4 with TRBJ2-4, with 8 bases that match TRBD2. After removal of 2 bases from V and 1 base from J, the junction contained 1 base not matched to a gene. The length of the CDR3 is 15 residues. The CDR3 loop is CASSLRGGAKNIQYF. The CDR3 DNA sequence: TGTGCCAGCAGTTTACGCGGGGGGGCCAAAAACATTCAGTACTTC.

The chain uses TRBV7-2 and TRBJ2-7; TRBD1 might be the D (6 bases). Looked up from germline, CDR1 is SGHTA and CDR2 is FQGNSA. The CDR3 is 13 amino acids. Trimming left V 4 bases short and J 6 bases short, with 13 bases between. The CDR3 DNA is TGTGCCAGCAGCTCTTCAGGGGCGCGCGAGCAGTACTTC. This codes for CASSSSGAREQYF.

This clonotype turned up a few times. V is TRBV27 and J is TRBJ2-7, with 9 bases fitting TRBD1. Germline V gene lookup returns CDR1 MNHEY and CDR2 SMNVEV (reference sequence). V shed 7 bases and J 2 bases; nucleotides not matched to a gene: 3. The CDR3 is 13 residues long. The CDR3, as DNA: TGTGCCAGCATTGGGACAGGGACCTACGAGCAGTACTTC. Translation gives CASIGTGTYEQYF.

This clonotype was counted many times. The chain carries TRBV12-5 and TRBJ2-1; D is ambiguous. Germline V lookup: CDR1 LGHNT, CDR2 FRNRAP. This CDR3 is 12 amino acids long. V was cut by 0 bases and J by 8 bases, with 5 bases left in between. The CDR3 coding sequence is TGTGCTAGTGGTTTGGTACTTGATGAGCAGTTCTTC. This gives the protein CASGLVLDEQFF.

This clonotype was recorded a few times. The V call is TRBV5-6, the J call TRBJ1-5; D not certain. Trimming left V 0 bases short and J 4 bases short, with 11 bases between. Germline V gives CDR1 SGHDT, CDR2 YYEEEE. The CDR3 has 15 amino acids. The CDR3 sequence is CASSLGPVLNQPQHF. The CDR3 coding sequence is TGTGCCAGCAGCTTGGGCCCCGTCTTAAATCAGCCCCAGCATTTT.

This clonotype was seen at least ten times. The chain combines TRBV28 with TRBJ2-1; D might be TRBD2 (5 bases). CDR1 and CDR2 (germline): MDHEN, SYDVKM. V dropped 4 bases and J dropped 0 bases, with 10 bases sitting between them. The CDR3 consists of 15 residues. The CDR3, as DNA: TGTGCCAGCAGTTGGGGAGAGTCCTCCTACAATGAGCAGTTCTTC. Translation gives CASSWGESSYNEQFF.

This clonotype was seen repeatedly, ten times or more. The chain couples TRBV7-2 to TRBJ2-3, with 10 bases that match TRBD1. The CDR3 consists of 15 residues. Germline V gives CDR1 SGHTA, CDR2 FQGNSA. V dropped 5 bases and J dropped 3; count of bases not matched to a gene: 5. The CDR3 sequence is CASSPRTGGTDTQYF. The CDR3, as DNA: TGTGCCAGCAGCCCCCGGACAGGGGGAACAGATACGCAGTATTTT.

This rearrangement joins TRBV7-9 to TRBJ2-5; D perhaps matches TRBD2 (6 bases). Trimming stripped 5 bases from V and 2 bases from J, with 12 bases between. Germline loops: CDR1 SEHNR, CDR2 FQNEAQ (reference sequence). This CDR3 region has 14 residues. DNA of the CDR3: TGTGCCAGCAGCCCGCCGCTAGCGCAAGAGACCCAGTACTTC. Translated, it gives CASSPPLAQETQYF.

This clonotype was counted ten times or more. DNA for the CDR3: TGTGCCAGCAGCCCGGGACAACCTACCCAAGAGACCCAGTACTTC. Amino acids: CASSPGQPTQETQYF. The rearrangement links TRBV7-9 to TRBJ2-5; D might be TRBD1 (6 bases). Germline loops: CDR1 SEHNR, CDR2 FQNEAQ (reference sequence). The V end was cut by 5 bases, the J end by 1 base, with 14 bases between. The CDR3 contains 15 residues.

This clonotype was seen many times. J is TRBJ2-1 and V is TRBV28; D unresolved. Germline loops: CDR1 MDHEN, CDR2 SYDVKM. Trimming pared 7 bases from V and 2 bases from J, leaving 15 bases between. The CDR3 totals 15 residues. CDR3 sequence: CASTLTTGAYNEQFF. The CDR3 DNA reads TGTGCCAGCACTTTGACGACGGGTGCCTACAATGAGCAGTTCTTC.

Only a few counts were recorded for this clonotype. The chain employs TRBV20-1 and TRBJ2-5; TRBD1 matches 8 bases. The CDR3 runs 13 residues. The germline V gene has CDR1 DFQATT and CDR2 SNEGSKA (reference sequence). V was clipped by 6 bases and J by 3 bases; unmatched bases: 6. This chain's CDR3 is CSAGGQAKETQYF. CDR3 nucleotides: TGCAGTGCAGGGGGACAGGCAAAAGAGACCCAGTACTTC.

This clonotype was seen only a few times. The chain has TRBV2 and TRBJ1-4; 7 nucleotides agree with TRBD1. The germline gives CDR1 SNHLY, CDR2 FYNNEI. The CDR3 runs to 16 residues. V lost 6 bases and J lost 0; bases outside the gene matches: 7. CDR3 in DNA: TGTGCCAGCAGGTACGGGACAGCTACAACTAATGAAAAACTGTTTTTT. Amino acids: CASRYGTATTNEKLFF.